Presented here are 8 T cell receptor beta chains from one specimen sequenced in a study of shared clonotypes between healthy human individuals. Method: immunoSEQ multiplex PCR; TCRdb's copy keeps in-frame clones and lacks some. This table has some 500,000 clones, roughly three quarters appearing once. Sequencing was carried out using PBMCs. The receptors were sampled from a woman aged 40 to 55 in good health. Some clones in this sample may be carry-over from other donors' samples.

The chain combines TRBV7-8 with TRBJ1-2, with D perhaps TRBD1 (6 bases). CDR1 is SGHVS, CDR2 FQNEAQ, per germline. Trimming stripped 5 bases from V and 4 bases from J, with 17 bases between. The CDR3 spans 15 residues. CDR3 protein: CASSLHPDRPYGYTF. CDR3 nucleotides: TGTGCCAGCAGCCTCCACCCCGACAGGCCCTATGGCTACACCTTC.

V and J are TRBV9 and TRBJ1-2; D is possibly TRBD1 (5 bases). CDR1 and CDR2 from the germline V gene are SGDLS and YYNGEE. The CDR3 extends over 15 amino acids. Trimming took off 5 bases at V and 6 bases at J, with 20 bases between the two ends. The CDR3 is CASRRPLSRVDGYTF. DNA of the CDR3: TGTGCCAGCAGACGCCCCCTGTCCAGGGTCGATGGCTACACCTTC.

V is TRBV7-2 and J is TRBJ2-7, with 9 bases identical to TRBD2. The germline V gene encodes CDR1 SGHTA and CDR2 FQGNSA. V shed 1 base and J 5 bases; nucleotides not matched to a gene: 6. The CDR3 spans 15 residues. The CDR3 reads CASSLVGLASNEQYF. Written as DNA, the CDR3 is TGTGCCAGCAGCTTAGTTGGACTAGCGAGTAACGAGCAGTACTTC.

Notes on this clone: This likely came from a read error, as a far larger clone is one base away. The sample holds other DNA sequences that translate to the same CDR3. The chain recombines TRBV5-4 with TRBJ2-6; perhaps TRBD1 as D (8 bases). The V gene's germline CDR1 is SGHNT and CDR2 YYREEE (reference sequence). This CDR3 has 15 residues. As DNA, the CDR3 is TGCGCCAGCGGGACAGGTGGGTCTGGGGCCAACGTCCTGACTTTC. It codes for CASGTGGSGANVLTF.

This sequence joins TRBV7-6 and TRBJ2-5, with D possibly TRBD2 on 6 matching bases. Germline V gene sequence: CDR1 SGHVS, CDR2 FNYEAQ. Trimming removed 0 bases at V and 4 bases at J, with 18 bases between. The CDR3 extends over 17 amino acids. This CDR3 reads CASSLAPQAGWGETQYF. The CDR3 region has the DNA TGTGCCAGCAGCTTAGCACCCCAGGCGGGATGGGGAGAGACCCAGTACTTC. The variable domain in full, completed from reference TRBV7-6 and TRBJ2-5, reads GAGVSQSPRYKVTKRGQDVALRCDPISGHVSLYWYRQALGQGPEFLTYFNYEAQQDKSGLPNDRFSAERPEGSISTLTIQRTEQRDSAMYRCASSLAPQAGWGETQYFGPGTRLLVL.

The J gene is TRBJ2-6, the V gene TRBV7-2; TRBD1 matches 7 bases. The length of the CDR3 is 19 residues. Germline CDR1 and CDR2: SGHTA and FQGNSA. J lost 0 bases, V lost 8 bases, and 16 bases had no gene match. CDR3 amino acids: CASPPTGQAALSGANVLTF. DNA for the CDR3: TGTGCCAGCCCGCCGACAGGACAGGCGGCCCTCTCTGGGGCCAACGTCCTGACTTTC.

The genes are TRBV5-4 and TRBJ2-5; D is undetermined. CDR1 SGHNT and CDR2 YYREEE come from the germline V gene (reference sequence). The ends were cut back, 2 bases at V and 5 bases at J, with 13 bases in the middle. This CDR3 spans 14 amino acids. CDR3 nucleotides: TGTGCCAGCAGCTTAATGCAAGGTGGTGAGACCCAGTACTTC. Translated: CASSLMQGGETQYF.

The chain combines TRBV30 with TRBJ2-2; the D is unclear. V dropped 5 bases and J dropped 1 base, with 2 bases sitting between them. The CDR3 is 11 amino acids. CDR1 is GTSNPN, CDR2 SVGIG, per germline (reference sequence). CDR3 DNA sequence: TGTGCCTGGCTGAACACCGGGGAGCTGTTTTTT. Translating it yields CAWLNTGELFF.